The rows below give T cell receptor beta chains drawn from one sample of a study of beta chain features in type 1 diabetes. Sequencing was performed with immunoSEQ multiplex PCR; in TCRdb, only in-frame clones are kept and a portion is missing. The data contain 500,000 to 800,000 clones, 9.5% to 15% of them singletons. The material sequenced was naive CD4+ T cells from blood. The receptors stem from a man aged 25-40 years with type 1 diabetes. Each CDR3 is given with its conserved first and last residue. Each record gives: clone size, D gene, V gene, J gene, CDR3 protein, CDR3 DNA. D genes are given only for firm matches. Clone size, where shown, is once, few, many, or a class for clones that have expanded.

NA	NA	TRBV19	TRBJ2-7	CASSILGRLAYEQYF	TGTGCCAGTAGTATCCTGGGGAGATTGGCTTACGAGCAGTACTTC
few	TRBD1	TRBV7-2	TRBJ2-2	CASSLGGTGKAGELFF	TGTGCCAGCAGCTTAGGAGGGACAGGGAAGGCCGGGGAGCTGTTTTTT
few	NA	TRBV10-3	TRBJ1-5	CAISGVLQDQPQHF	TGTGCCATCAGTGGGGTGTTACAGGATCAGCCCCAGCATTTT
NA	TRBD1	TRBV6-6	TRBJ1-6	CASSYYQGTDSPLHF	TGTGCCAGCAGTTACTACCAGGGGACAGATTCACCCCTCCACTTT
NA	NA	TRBV29-1	TRBJ2-7	CSVVDVIEQYF	TGCAGCGTTGTGGACGTGATAGAGCAGTACTTC
NA	NA	TRBV5-1	TRBJ1-1	CASSSRTGNTEAFF	TGCGCCAGCAGCTCCCGGACGGGGAACACTGAAGCTTTCTTT
few	TRBD1	TRBV2	TRBJ2-1	CASSSDRDPFF	TGTGCCAGCAGCTCGGACAGGGATCCGTTCTTC
few	NA	TRBV27	TRBJ1-5	CASSSLSTGLNQPQHF	TGTGCCAGCAGTTCCTTAAGTACTGGCTTAAATCAGCCCCAGCATTTT
NA	NA	TRBV4-3	TRBJ1-3	CASSQELRGNTIYF	TGCGCCAGCAGCCAAGAACTGCGGGGAAACACCATATATTTT
NA	NA	TRBV7-9	TRBJ1-2	CASLRTPNYGYTF	TGTGCCAGCCTTCGTACCCCTAACTATGGCTACACCTTC
NA	NA	TRBV30	TRBJ1-5	CAWSVGGIDQPQHF	TGTGCCTGGAGTGTCGGGGGGATCGATCAGCCCCAGCATTTT
few	TRBD2	TRBV4-3	TRBJ2-5	CASSQYTSGGATQETQYF	TGCGCCAGCAGCCAGTATACTAGCGGGGGAGCCACCCAAGAGACCCAGTACTTC
few	NA	TRBV9	TRBJ2-5	CASSVAGGASQETQYF	TGTGCCAGCAGCGTAGCTGGTGGGGCCTCTCAAGAGACCCAGTACTTC
NA	NA	TRBV30	TRBJ2-3	CACPTGGGTDTQYF	TGTGCCTGTCCTACAGGGGGGGGCACAGATACGCAGTATTTT
few	TRBD1	TRBV7-9	TRBJ1-4	CASSSPTGSSGEKLFF	TGTGCCAGCAGCTCACCGACAGGGAGTAGCGGTGAAAAACTGTTTTTT
few	TRBD1	TRBV5-1	TRBJ1-1	CASSPGTAPSNTEAFF	TGCGCCAGCAGCCCCGGGACAGCGCCGTCGAACACTGAAGCTTTCTTT
NA	NA	TRBV19	TRBJ2-7	CASSISRAYEQYF	TGTGCCAGTAGTATTAGCAGAGCGTACGAGCAGTACTTC
few	NA	TRBV11-2	TRBJ2-2	CASSLVWYGELFF	TGTGCCAGCAGCTTAGTCTGGTACGGGGAGCTGTTTTTT
NA	NA	TRBV4-2	TRBJ1-4	CASSPRWAFGEKLFF	TGTGCCAGCAGCCCGCGATGGGCTTTTGGTGAAAAACTGTTTTTT
NA	NA	TRBV5-6	TRBJ1-5	CASSLWAAGDQPQHF	TGTGCCAGCAGCTTGTGGGCTGCAGGGGATCAGCCCCAGCATTTT
NA	NA	TRBV2	TRBJ1-3	CANTGSFSGNTIYF	TGTGCCAACACGGGTTCTTTCTCTGGAAACACCATATATTTT
few	NA	TRBV7-9	TRBJ2-3	CASSFRQTTDTQYF	TGTGCCAGCAGCTTTCGACAGACCACAGATACGCAGTATTTT
few	NA	TRBV6-5	TRBJ1-5	CASSPRRSNQPQHF	TGTGCCAGCAGTCCCCGGAGGAGCAATCAGCCCCAGCATTTT
NA	TRBD1	TRBV5-1	TRBJ2-5	CASSLSTGGAETQYF	TGCGCCAGCAGCTTGAGTACAGGGGGAGCGGAGACCCAGTACTTC
few	NA	TRBV10-3	TRBJ1-6	CAINQQQNSPLHF	TGTGCCATCAACCAACAGCAAAATTCACCCCTCCACTTT
NA	NA	TRBV28	TRBJ1-6	CASSLGTSPLHF	TGTGCCAGCAGTTTAGGGACTTCACCCCTCCACTTT
many	NA	TRBV23-1	TRBJ1-2	CASSGPNRNYGYTF	TGCGCCAGCAGTGGACCTAACCGCAACTATGGCTACACCTTC
NA	NA	TRBV10-3	TRBJ1-3	CAISESSWNTIYF	TGTGCCATCAGTGAGTCGAGCTGGAACACCATATATTTT
NA	TRBD1	TRBV11-2	TRBJ2-7	CASSLVIHRGHEQYF	TGTGCCAGCAGCTTAGTCATTCACAGGGGCCACGAGCAGTACTTC
NA	TRBD1	TRBV6-5	TRBJ2-7	CASSLDRDSYEQYF	TGTGCCAGCAGCTTGGACAGGGACTCCTACGAGCAGTACTTC
NA	NA	TRBV18	TRBJ1-2	CASSPRDGLYGYTF	TGTGCCAGCTCACCCAGGGACGGCCTCTATGGCTACACCTTC
few	NA	TRBV7-2	TRBJ1-2	CASSLNYGYTF	TGTGCCAGCAGCTTAAACTATGGCTACACCTTC
NA	NA	TRBV13	TRBJ2-7	CASSRELQGGFSYEQYF	TGTGCCAGCAGCAGGGAACTCCAGGGGGGATTCTCCTACGAGCAGTACTTC